This TCR beta chain was identified in a study of tumor-infiltrating lymphocytes in localized non-small cell lung cancer. Germline V gene sequence: CDR1 SGHTS, CDR2 YDEGEE. The CDR3 sequence is 14 residues long. J was trimmed by 0 bases and V by 5 bases; bases with no gene match: 1. Assay: immunoSEQ multiplex PCR; the TCRdb copy retains only in-frame clones and omits some. The table includes fewer than 20,000 clones, 69% detected once. The rearrangement uses TRBV5-8 and TRBJ1-3; TRBD1 matches 8 bases. The sequenced sample was lung tumor tissue. This clonotype originated in a human donor with non-small cell lung cancer. The CDR3 sequence is CASRGQDSGNTIYF. The DNA for the CDR3 is TGTGCCAGCAGGGGACAGGACTCTGGAAACACCATATATTTT.